The 19 T cell receptor beta chains below come from one sample, sequenced in a study of blood T cell repertoires in COVID-19. Generated by immunoSEQ multiplex PCR, the TCRdb table keeps only in-frame clones and is missing some. The table includes around 67,000 clones, about 81% detected once. Sequenced: peripheral blood. Source of these receptors: a human donor in a cohort sampled during active COVID-19.

V is TRBV28 and J is TRBJ1-5; 10 positions agree with TRBD1. The CDR3 spans 14 residues. Germline V gene data show CDR1 as MDHEN and CDR2 as SYDVKM. The junction had 3 bases not matched to a gene; V was cut back by 5 bases and J by 5 bases. CDR3 loop: CASSPDRGYQPQHF. Written as DNA, the CDR3 is TGTGCCAGCAGTCCGGACAGGGGGTATCAGCCCCAGCATTTT.

The V and J genes are TRBV20-1 and TRBJ2-1, with 12 positions matching TRBD2. Germline trimming cut 3 bases from V and 0 bases from J; bases unmatched to any gene: 9. The germline V gene has CDR1 DFQATT and CDR2 SNEGSKA (reference sequence). There are 18 residues in the CDR3. CDR3 protein: CSASSTRTSGNSYNEQFF. For the CDR3, the DNA is TGCAGTGCTAGTTCTACCAGGACTAGCGGGAACTCCTACAATGAGCAGTTCTTC.

The chain joins TRBV6-5 to TRBJ2-2; maybe TRBD2 (6 bases). The CDR3 extends over 15 amino acids. The germline CDR1 and CDR2 sequences are MNHEY and SVGAGI. The germline V and J ends were trimmed by 7 bases and 6 bases, with 18 bases remaining between them. CDR3 DNA: TGTGCCAGCAATGTCTGGGGGGACCTCCCCGGGGAGCTGTTTTTT. This gives the protein CASNVWGDLPGELFF.

The CDR3 here is CASSYRGLAGNEQYF. The DNA of the CDR3 is TGTGCCAGCAGTTACAGGGGACTAGCGGGAAATGAGCAGTACTTC. The V call is TRBV6-5, the J call TRBJ2-7, with TRBD2 identical over 13 bases. Germline CDR1 reads MNHEY; CDR2 reads SVGAGI. This CDR3 comprises 15 residues. The V and J ends lost 2 bases and 7 bases, in that order; junction bases with no gene match: 5.

This chain links TRBV27 with TRBJ2-3, with D perhaps matching TRBD2 (5 bases). Germline V CDR1 and CDR2: MNHEY, SMNVEV (reference sequence). This CDR3 is 14 amino acids long. Deletions cut 2 bases from V and 4 bases from J, with 10 bases between. The CDR3 is CASSLGLEADTQYF. CDR3 DNA: TGTGCCAGCAGTTTAGGGTTGGAGGCAGATACGCAGTATTTT.

This clone was detected only a few times. The rearrangement uses TRBV6-5 and TRBJ1-5; 8 bases match TRBD1. Trimming cost V 6 bases and J 7 bases; bases outside gene matches: 5. This CDR3 region has 13 residues. CDR1 and CDR2 from the germline V gene are MNHEY and SVGAGI. The CDR3 region has the DNA TGTGCCAGCAGGGACAGGGAGCACCAGCCCCAGCATTTT. Encoded protein: CASRDREHQPQHF.

The V and J genes are TRBV27 and TRBJ2-2, with D perhaps matching TRBD2 (7 bases). The CDR3 is 14 amino acids. Germline V lookup: CDR1 MNHEY, CDR2 SMNVEV (reference sequence). V was pared by 7 bases and J by 6 bases, with 15 bases between. CDR3 loop: CASMRGGGAGELFF. The CDR3, as DNA: TGTGCCAGCATGCGGGGAGGGGGAGCCGGGGAGCTGTTTTTT.

The CDR3 region has the DNA TGTGCCAGCAGCTTGACGGGGGTACCCCTTTACGAGCAGTACTTC. Translated: CASSLTGVPLYEQYF. The chain recombines TRBV5-5 with TRBJ2-7; D possibly corresponds to TRBD2 (6 bases). The V end was cut by 1 base, the J end by 4 bases, with 15 bases between. Per germline, CDR1 SGHKS and CDR2 YYEKEE (reference sequence). This CDR3 has 15 amino acids. Filled out from reference TRBV5-5 and TRBJ2-7, the complete variable domain reads DAGVTQSPTHLIKTRGQQVTLRCSPISGHKSVSWYQQVLGQGPQFIFQYYEKEERGRGNFPDRFSARQFPNYSSELNVNALLLGDSALYLCASSLTGVPLYEQYFGPGTRLTVT.

This chain connects TRBV9 to TRBJ2-3, with 8 bases identical to TRBD2. This CDR3 region has 15 residues. Looked up from germline, CDR1 is SGDLS and CDR2 is YYNGEE. The ends lost 3 bases at V and 2 bases at J; junction bases unmatched: 5. The CDR3: CASSEAGAPTDTQYF. CDR3 coding DNA: TGTGCCAGCAGCGAAGCGGGAGCACCCACAGATACGCAGTATTTT.

This chain uses TRBV29-1 with TRBJ2-7, with D possibly TRBD1 on 6 matching bases. The length of the CDR3 is 13 residues. The V gene's germline CDR1 is SQVTM and CDR2 ANQGSEA. V shed 4 bases and J shed 5 bases, with 15 bases lying between them. CDR3 DNA sequence: TGCAGCGTTGGGACAGCCCTTAATGACGAGCAGTACTTC. It yields the protein CSVGTALNDEQYF.

This chain connects TRBV5-4 to TRBJ2-7; TRBD2 matches at 15 bases. In germline, CDR1 is SGHNT, CDR2 YYREEE (reference sequence). The CDR3 is 15 residues long. After removal of 3 bases from V and 6 bases from J, the junction contained 4 bases not matched to a gene. The CDR3 loop is CASSSGLAGGGEQYF. DNA of the CDR3: TGTGCCAGCAGCTCGGGACTAGCGGGAGGTGGCGAGCAGTACTTC.

The chain recombines TRBV7-2 with TRBJ2-1, with 8 bases that match TRBD2. V was pared by 6 bases and J by 5 bases, with 15 bases of the junction left unmatched. The germline CDR1 and CDR2 sequences are SGHTA and FQGNSA. The CDR3 sequence is 17 residues long. DNA of the CDR3: TGTGCCAGCAGTCCCCGGGTCGGGAGGGCCCTAAACAATGAGCAGTTCTTC. It is translated as CASSPRVGRALNNEQFF.

This clone has only one observation. The J gene is TRBJ2-1, the V gene TRBV28; 7 bases line up with TRBD1. V shed 3 bases, J shed 9 bases, and the junction held 11 bases outside the gene matches. This CDR3 has 15 amino acids. Germline lookup yields CDR1 MDHEN and CDR2 SYDVKM. For the CDR3, the DNA is TGTGCCAGCAGTTTGGGGACAGTTGTAGTGGGTGAGCAGTTCTTC. It specifies CASSLGTVVVGEQFF. Based on the CDR3 plus reference TRBV28 and TRBJ2-1, the full variable domain is DVKVTQSSRYLVKRTGEKVFLECVQDMDHENMFWYRQDPGLGLRLIYFSYDVKMKEKGDIPEGYSVSREKKERFSLILESASTNQTSMYLCASSLGTVVVGEQFFGPGTRLTVL.

The chain combines TRBV19 with TRBJ2-5, with a weak D call TRBD1 (7 bases). Germline V gene sequence: CDR1 LNHDA, CDR2 SQIVND (reference sequence). V was shortened by 6 bases and J by 5 bases, with 22 bases between the two germline ends. CDR3 length equals 16 residues. CDR3 region: CASSLEGRGVQETQYF. The CDR3 DNA sequence: TGTGCCAGTAGCCTGGAGGGCAGGGGGGTCCAGGAGACCCAGTACTTC.

The chain recombines TRBV30 with TRBJ1-1; D is unclear. The CDR3 loop spans 13 amino acids. Germline CDR1 is GTSNPN and CDR2 is SVGIG (reference sequence). V gave up 8 bases and J gave up 0 bases, with 13 bases separating them. The CDR3 protein is CARTRDMNTEAFF. CDR3 in DNA: TGTGCCCGCACCCGGGATATGAACACTGAAGCTTTCTTT.

The chain has TRBV11-2 and TRBJ2-1; the D gene is possibly TRBD2 (6 bases). The CDR3 is 16 amino acids. The germline CDR1 and CDR2 sequences are SGHAT and FQNNGV. V dropped 0 bases and J dropped 12 bases, with 21 bases sitting between them. The CDR3 DNA follows: TGTGCCAGCAGCTTAGAGGCGGGGACCAGTATCTTCTCGCAGTTCTTC. Translated: CASSLEAGTSIFSQFF. Full variable domain (remainder filled in from reference TRBV11-2 and TRBJ2-1): EAGVAQSPRYKIIEKRQSVAFWCNPISGHATLYWYQQILGQGPKLLIQFQNNGVVDDSQLPKDRFSAERLKGVDSTLKIQPAKLEDSAVYLCASSLEAGTSIFSQFFGPGTRLTVL.

The gene calls are TRBV9 and TRBJ1-1, with D possibly matching TRBD1 (6 bases). Germline CDR1 SGDLS, CDR2 YYNGEE. V lost 3 bases and J 4 bases, leaving 13 bases between the germline ends. This CDR3 is built from 14 residues. CDR3 residues: CASSAQGWATEAFF. The CDR3 coding sequence is TGTGCCAGCAGCGCCCAGGGGTGGGCCACTGAAGCTTTCTTT.

The chain uses TRBV4-3 and TRBJ1-2; D remains unclear. The CDR3 runs to 14 residues. V was cut by 0 bases and J by 6 bases, with 11 bases left in between. Germline-derived CDR1 and CDR2 are LGHNA and YSLEER. The CDR3 loop is CASSQDSQINGYTF. For the CDR3, the DNA is TGCGCCAGCAGCCAAGATTCCCAGATAAATGGCTACACCTTC.

This clone was observed a handful of times. This sequence joins TRBV27 and TRBJ1-2, with TRBD1 identical over 9 bases. Germline-derived CDR1 and CDR2 are MNHEY and SMNVEV (reference sequence). CDR3 length: 13 residues. J lost 7 bases, V lost 5 bases, and 5 bases had no gene match. CDR3: CASSPGQGLGYTF. Written as DNA, the CDR3 is TGTGCCAGCAGTCCGGGACAGGGACTTGGCTACACCTTC.